This T cell receptor (gamma chain) was observed in a study of γδ T cells in repeated Plasmodium falciparum infection. Study as a whole: Age- and gender-matched Australian children served as comparison for malaria-exposed Malian children.

Flow sorting of PBMC yielded separate Vgamma9/Vdelta2+ and Vdelta2-negative gammadelta T cell populations for bulk repertoire analysis. Germline V CDR1 and CDR2: GITISATS, ISYDGTV (reference sequence). CDR3 length equals 15 residues. Losses at the gene ends were 3 bases for V and 5 bases for J; bases not matched to a gene: 13. TCRdb re-called clones from the multiplex PCR reads via CATT. The top ten clones hold roughly a fifth of a sample with about 30,000 gamma-chain clones, approximately 1.5% of them seen once. This clone was found many times. TCRdb records a much larger clone's protein for this DNA, with a difference at residue 10 that likely arises from a read error; the protein given is the translation of the DNA.

This receptor was identified in a pool of human donors (malaria-infected and uninfected, not separated). This chain joins TRGV9 and TRGJ1 or TRGJ2. TCRdb lists no J gene, so it was determined here by aligning the DNA to germline. What was sequenced was gamma-delta T cells from blood. The CDR3 DNA sequence: TGTGCCTTGTGGGAGCTCCCCCCCTTTCATTATAAGAAACTCTTT. The encoded protein is CALWELPPFHYKKLF.